The clone carrying this T cell receptor (beta chain) was seen many times. V lost 0 bases and J lost 3; bases outside the gene matches: 1. The CDR3 runs 15 residues. Germline V lookup: CDR1 SEHNR, CDR2 FQNEAQ (reference sequence). The study excluded patients with uncontrolled infection, other autoimmune disease, pregnancy or lactation. The data stem from a study of T cells in Graves' hyperthyroidism and ophthalmopathy. What was amplified from RNA transcripts were TCR beta CDR3 regions. The HTBI primer set drove a first-round RT-PCR of the TCR CDR3. MiXCR was run by TCRdb on the multiplex PCR reads, yielding one entry per CDR3 protein. Of hundreds of thousands of distinct CDR3 sequences in the sample, roughly 46% were seen once.

V is TRBV7-9 and J is TRBJ1-3; 8 bases line up with TRBD1. Sequencing input: peripheral blood or thyroid tissue (not recorded which). The source is an adult man with Graves' disease, either hyperthyroidism or ophthalmopathy (not recorded which). The DNA of the CDR3 is TGTGCCAGCAGCTTAGCGGGGACAGGTGGAAACACCATATATTTT. It codes for CASSLAGTGGNTIYF.